These T cell receptor beta chains were read from a single sample in a study of human T cells and chemical hapten exposure. MiXCR was run by TCRdb on the RACE reads, yielding one entry per CDR3 protein. The sample consists of 97,000 or so distinct CDR3 sequences, 27% of them appearing once. This material consisted of whole blood, taken in connection with sensitization to the hapten diphenylcyclopropenone (DPC). The receptors originated from a man in his forties or fifties with alopecia areata. Some clones in this sample may be carry-over from other donors' samples. CDR3s include the opening cysteine and the closing phenylalanine or tryptophan. D genes are given only for firm matches. Expanded clones get a size class; other rows say once, few or many, or leave the size out.

NA | 16 | TRBJ2-3 | NA | TRBV6-2/TRBV6-3 | TGTGCCAGCAGTTACTCACCCAGAAGAAGCACAGATACGCAGTATTTT | CASSYSPRRSTDTQYF
NA | 15 | TRBJ2-3 | NA | TRBV2 | TGTGCCAGCAGTGCCGGGGACGGTAGCACAGATACGCAGTATTTT | CASSAGDGSTDTQYF
NA | 12 | TRBJ2-6 | NA | TRBV6-2/TRBV6-3 | TGTGCCAGCAGTCGTGGGGCCAACGTCCTGACTTTC | CASSRGANVLTF
NA | 16 | TRBJ1-1 | NA | TRBV12-3/TRBV12-4 | TGTGCCAGCAGCCGGGGGACTTCTAGAAGCCGGACTGAAGCTTTCTTT | CASSRGTSRSRTEAFF
few | 13 | TRBJ2-3 | NA | TRBV28 | TGTGCCGGTTACTCGCGCGCCGCAGATACGCAGTATTTT | CAGYSRAADTQYF
few | 15 | TRBJ2-7 | NA | TRBV20-1 | TGCAGTGCTAGAGTGCAGCGAGGCCTGGGAAGCGAGCAGTACTTC | CSARVQRGLGSEQYF
few | 14 | TRBJ2-3 | TRBD2 | TRBV20-1 | TGCAGTGCTAGAGATCCGGGGACTAGCAATACGCAGTATTTT | CSARDPGTSNTQYF
few | 15 | TRBJ2-7 | NA | TRBV20-1 | TGCAGTGCCGATATACAGGACTCGGGTCCTTACGAGCAGTACTTC | CSADIQDSGPYEQYF
few | 17 | TRBJ2-2 | TRBD2 | TRBV6-2/TRBV6-3 | TGTGCCAGCAGTTCTTTAGCGGGGATAACGAACACCGGGGAGCTGTTTTTT | CASSSLAGITNTGELFF
NA | 14 | TRBJ2-2 | TRBD2 | TRBV28 | TGTGCCACCCAATTGGCGGGAGGGACCGGGGAGCTGTTTTTT | CATQLAGGTGELFF
NA | 14 | TRBJ2-1 | TRBD2 | TRBV29-1 | TGCAGCGCGTCCGGGACTAGCGTAAACAATGAGCAGTTCTTC | CSASGTSVNNEQFF
few | 15 | TRBJ1-1 | TRBD1 | TRBV2 | TGTGCCAGCAGTTGGGACAGGGGGACGGGCACTGAAGCTTTCTTT | CASSWDRGTGTEAFF
NA | 14 | TRBJ2-4 | NA | TRBV5-4 | TGTGCCAGCAGCTTGTACCAGGGCGGGAACATTCAGTACTTC | CASSLYQGGNIQYF
NA | 13 | TRBJ2-5 | NA | TRBV29-1 | TGCAGCGCCGCCGCGCAGGGCGGGGAGACCCAGTACTTC | CSAAAQGGETQYF
NA | 16 | TRBJ1-6 | NA | TRBV2 | TGTGCCAGCTCACTTGGTAGGGGCCCCTATAATTCACCCCTCCACTTT | CASSLGRGPYNSPLHF
NA | 17 | TRBJ1-3 | NA | TRBV6-7 | TGTGCCAGCAGTTACTCGGACCAAGCCGGGTCTGGAAACACCATATATTTT | CASSYSDQAGSGNTIYF
NA | 14 | TRBJ1-5 | NA | TRBV12-3/TRBV12-4 | TGTGCCAGCAGTTGGGGGGATCTGGGTCAGCCCCAGCATTTT | CASSWGDLGQPQHF
NA | 17 | TRBJ2-1 | NA | TRBV12-3/TRBV12-4 | TGTGCCAGCAGTCCCGTACGCCTGATTGGGGCAACGCCGGAGCAGTTCTTC | CASSPVRLIGATPEQFF
few | 15 | TRBJ1-1 | TRBD1 | TRBV14 | TGTGCCAGCAGCAGGGAGGGGGCGCTTAGAACTGAAGCTTTCTTT | CASSREGALRTEAFF
few | 13 | TRBJ1-5 | NA | TRBV18 | TGTGCCAGCTGCCGGGGCCAATATCAGCCCCAGCATTTT | CASCRGQYQPQHF
NA | 14 | TRBJ2-3 | NA | TRBV10-1 | TGCGCCAGCAGCGGGACGAGGTCTCCAGATACGCAGTATTTT | CASSGTRSPDTQYF
few | 15 | TRBJ1-5 | NA | TRBV12-3/TRBV12-4 | TGTGCCAGCAGTTTAAGGGGTAAGGGCAATCAGCCCCAGCATTTT | CASSLRGKGNQPQHF
few | 13 | TRBJ1-2 | NA | TRBV14 | TGTGCCAGCAGCACAAGCAGGGGAGGCGGCTACACCTTC | CASSTSRGGGYTF
NA | 15 | TRBJ2-7 | NA | TRBV4-3 | TGCGCCAGCAGCCAAGAAGTGGCCAGGGCCTACGAGCAGTACTTC | CASSQEVARAYEQYF
NA | 15 | TRBJ1-1 | NA | TRBV6-1 | TGTGCCAGCAGTGAAAACCCAGACACCAACACTGAAGCTTTCTTT | CASSENPDTNTEAFF
few | 15 | TRBJ2-1 | TRBD2 | TRBV19 | TGTGCCAGTAGTAACCTAGCGGGAGGGTGGAATGAGCAGTTCTTC | CASSNLAGGWNEQFF
few | 16 | TRBJ2-1 | TRBD2 | TRBV29-1 | TGCAGCGTCGGTCCTCAGGCTAGCGGGAGGGCCCATGAGCAGTTCTTC | CSVGPQASGRAHEQFF
NA | 17 | TRBJ2-7 | TRBD1 | TRBV2 | TGTGCCAGCAGTGAAAATGGACAGGCTTCAGACTCCTACGAGCAGTACTTC | CASSENGQASDSYEQYF
NA | 16 | TRBJ2-6 | NA | TRBV3-1 | TGTGCCAGCAGCCAACTACTAGGCTCTGGGGCCAACGTCCTGACTTTC | CASSQLLGSGANVLTF
NA | 14 | TRBJ2-1 | NA | TRBV29-1 | TGCAGCGTTGACAGACTTAGCTCCTACAATGAGCAGTTCTTC | CSVDRLSSYNEQFF
NA | 13 | TRBJ1-2 | TRBD1 | TRBV6-6 | TGTGCCAGCATGGGACAGAGCAACTATGGCTACACCTTC | CASMGQSNYGYTF
once | 17 | TRBJ1-1 | TRBD1 | TRBV6-2/TRBV6-3 | TGTGCCAGCAGTTACCGGGACAGGGGGCTGATGAACACTGAAGCTTTCTTT | CASSYRDRGLMNTEAFF
few | 14 | TRBJ2-3 | NA | TRBV6-4 | TGTGCCAGCAGCGTCGAGACCAGCACAGATACGCAGTATTTT | CASSVETSTDTQYF
few | 12 | TRBJ2-2 | NA | TRBV28 | TGTGCCAGCAGTTTCCAAACCGGGGAGCTGTTTTTT | CASSFQTGELFF
few | 15 | TRBJ2-5 | TRBD2 | TRBV4-2 | TGTGCCAGCAGCCAAGCGGGAGGGCCCCTTGAGACCCAGTACTTC | CASSQAGGPLETQYF
NA | 17 | TRBJ2-2 | TRBD2 | TRBV5-4 | TGTGCCAGCAGCTTGATTTCCCTAGCGGGAGGCACCGGGGAGCTGTTTTTT | CASSLISLAGGTGELFF
few | 17 | TRBJ2-6 | TRBD2 | TRBV7-2 | TGTGCCAGCAGCTTAGTGCTAGCGGGGGTTTCGGCCAACGTCCTGACTTTC | CASSLVLAGVSANVLTF
NA | 14 | TRBJ2-5 | TRBD1 | TRBV29-1 | TGCAGCGTCCCCCGGGACAGGGGCGAAGAGACCCAGTACTTC | CSVPRDRGEETQYF
NA | 16 | TRBJ2-1 | TRBD1 | TRBV20-1 | TGCAGTGCTAGAGAAGGGATTCGTGACAGGGTGTTTGAGCAGTTCTTC | CSAREGIRDRVFEQFF
NA | 15 | TRBJ1-5 | TRBD1 | TRBV4-2 | TGTGCCAGCAGCCCGACAGGGGTATACAATCAGCCCCAGCATTTT | CASSPTGVYNQPQHF
NA | 16 | TRBJ2-6 | NA | TRBV18 | TGTGCCAGCTCACCAGGGGCGAGCTCTGGGGCCAACGTCCTGACTTTC | CASSPGASSGANVLTF
many | 16 | TRBJ2-2 | TRBD1 | TRBV12-3/TRBV12-4 | TGTGCCAGCAGCCTGGGACAGGGTGTATGGGCCGGGGAGCTGTTTTTT | CASSLGQGVWAGELFF
few | 18 | TRBJ2-3 | TRBD2 | TRBV7-9 | TGTGCCAGCAGCTTAGCCCCACTAGCGGAGTCTAGCACAGATACGCAGTATTTT | CASSLAPLAESSTDTQYF
few | 19 | TRBJ2-5 | TRBD2 | TRBV11-2 | TGTGCCAGCAGCCCCTTCGCCGGGACTAGCGGGCTTCGTAAAGAGACCCAGTACTTC | CASSPFAGTSGLRKETQYF
many | 14 | TRBJ2-7 | NA | TRBV6-6 | TGTGCCAGCAGTTACTCCGGTCCCTCCTACGAGCAGTACTTC | CASSYSGPSYEQYF
NA | 16 | TRBJ2-7 | TRBD2 | TRBV20-1 | TGCAGTGCCCTAATTCTCCCGGGACTAGCAGGGGGGGAGCAGTACTTC | CSALILPGLAGGEQYF
once | 15 | TRBJ1-1 | TRBD1 | TRBV7-9 | TGTGCCAGCAGCAAAAGACAGGGGATGAACACTGAAGCTTTCTTT | CASSKRQGMNTEAFF
few | 17 | TRBJ2-1 | TRBD2 | TRBV4-1 | TGCGCCAGCAGCCAAGGCTATAGCGGGAGGGGGTACAATGAGCAGTTCTTC | CASSQGYSGRGYNEQFF